Included here is one T cell receptor beta chain sequence, with context. Additional DNA sequences in this sample encode the identical CDR3. This entry comes from a study of beta chain features in type 1 diabetes. Expressed TCRB transcripts were sequenced because the entire RNA isolate underwent reverse transcription. The repertoire was sequenced with immunoSEQ multiplex PCR; TCRdb's copy has only in-frame clones and lacks some. The table shows 250,000 to 350,000 clones, with roughly 15% occurring only once. Trimming took off 6 bases at V and 0 bases at J, with 11 bases between the two ends. This CDR3 has 14 amino acids. The germline V gene has CDR1 MNHEY and CDR2 SVGAGI.

The sequencing input was central memory CD4+ T cells from blood. The receptor was derived from a man younger than 40 in good health. The chain joins TRBV6-5 to TRBJ1-2; D is ambiguous. CDR3 sequence reads: CASRRTASNYGYTF. CDR3 nucleotides: TGTGCCAGCAGAAGGACCGCTTCTAACTATGGCTACACCTTC.